Listed below are T cell receptor beta chains from one sample, sequenced in a study of cytomegalovirus exposure and HLA in healthy donors. Using immunoSEQ multiplex PCR, the repertoire was profiled, and TCRdb retains in-frame clones only, with some absent. The table records hundreds of thousands of clones, 60% to 85% of them present only once. Material: PBMCs. These receptor sequences come from a man between 40 and 49 years old in good health and CMV-seronegative. Each CDR3 is given with its conserved first and last residue. A D gene is named only where the DNA matches it firmly. Not every row has a clone size; where given, it reads once, few, many or a size class.

.	few	TRBJ1-4	TRBV29-1	CSVSGPSDRKRGDLNEKLFF	TGCAGCGTGTCTGGCCCCTCTGACAGGAAGCGGGGGGACCTTAATGAAAAACTGTTTTTT
TRBD2	.	TRBJ2-7	TRBV27	CASRTSGLISYEQYF	TGTGCCAGCAGGACTAGCGGGCTAATCTCCTACGAGCAGTACTTC
.	.	TRBJ2-2	TRBV21-1	CASSKDPNPGELFF	TGTGCCAGCAGCAAAGATCCCAATCCCGGGGAGCTGTTTTTT
.	.	TRBJ2-7	TRBV14	CASSQGFGEAYEQYF	TGTGCCAGCAGCCAAGGCTTTGGGGAGGCCTACGAGCAGTACTTC
.	.	TRBJ2-1	TRBV9	CASSVAGESYNEQFF	TGTGCCAGCAGCGTAGCAGGGGAGTCCTACAATGAGCAGTTCTTC
TRBD2	.	TRBJ2-3	TRBV10-3	CAISERRSGGSDTQYF	TGTGCCATCAGTGAACGCCGAAGCGGGGGATCAGATACGCAGTATTTT
.	.	TRBJ2-7	TRBV20-1	CSAKEVYEQYF	TGCAGTGCGAAGGAGGTTTACGAGCAGTACTTC
.	.	TRBJ2-7	TRBV19	CASSIGSSYEQYF	TGTGCCAGTAGTATTGGCAGCTCCTACGAGCAGTACTTC
TRBD2	.	TRBJ2-1	TRBV19	CASSTRTSGRAYNEQFF	TGTGCCAGTAGTACCCGGACTAGCGGGAGAGCGTACAATGAGCAGTTCTTC
.	once	TRBJ1-1	TRBV30	CAWSVRGRTEAFF	TGTGCCTGGAGTGTGCGGGGAAGGACTGAAGCTTTCTTT
TRBD1	.	TRBJ1-1	TRBV28	CASSSHRGSPEAFF	TGTGCCAGCAGTTCCCACAGGGGTAGCCCTGAAGCTTTCTTT
TRBD1	.	TRBJ2-7	TRBV4-3	CASSLGQGPLEEQYF	TGCGCCAGCAGCCTCGGACAGGGACCCCTCGAGGAGCAGTACTTC
.	.	TRBJ2-3	TRBV12-5	CASGLAGADTQYF	TGTGCTAGTGGTTTGGCGGGAGCAGATACGCAGTATTTT
TRBD2	.	TRBJ2-3	TRBV7-2	CASSSGGRGNYGADTQYF	TGTGCCAGCAGCTCGGGAGGGAGGGGGAACTATGGCGCAGATACGCAGTATTTT
.	.	TRBJ2-2	TRBV2	CASRASVTGELFF	TGTGCCAGCCGGGCTAGCGTCACCGGGGAGCTGTTTTTT
.	.	TRBJ2-7	TRBV5-1	CASSLAGQSGEQYF	TGCGCCAGCAGCTTGGCAGGCCAGTCGGGGGAGCAGTACTTC
TRBD1	once	TRBJ1-1	TRBV9	CASSVVGQGNTEAFF	TGTGCCAGCAGCGTAGTCGGACAGGGTAACACTGAAGCTTTCTTT
.	.	TRBJ1-1	TRBV7-9	CASSPTGRIPEAFF	TGTGCCAGCAGCCCGACAGGTAGAATCCCTGAAGCTTTCTTT
.	.	TRBJ1-5	TRBV6-5	CASSPYKLSNQPQHF	TGTGCCAGCAGTCCCTATAAACTCAGCAATCAGCCCCAGCATTTT
.	.	TRBJ2-7	TRBV18	CASSPQTGSYEQYF	TGTGCCAGCTCACCCCAGACAGGTTCCTACGAGCAGTACTTC
TRBD2	.	TRBJ2-1	TRBV4-1	CASSQGLAGGDNEQFF	TGCGCCAGCAGCCAAGGGCTAGCGGGAGGGGACAATGAGCAGTTCTTC
TRBD1	.	TRBJ1-1	TRBV7-9	CASSLPGGTEAFF	TGTGCCAGCAGCTTACCAGGGGGAACTGAAGCTTTCTTT
TRBD1	.	TRBJ1-1	TRBV7-9	CASSRAGQGAFF	TGTGCCAGCAGCAGAGCGGGACAGGGGGCTTTCTTT
.	.	TRBJ2-7	TRBV5-4	CASSLVSEHEQYF	TGTGCCAGCAGCTTGGTGAGTGAACACGAGCAGTACTTC
.	.	TRBJ2-1	TRBV6-5	CASSYLSRLVNEQFF	TGTGCCAGCAGTTACCTGAGCCGCCTAGTCAATGAGCAGTTCTTC
.	once	TRBJ2-1	TRBV5-6	CASSAGTGDTYNEQFF	TGTGCCAGCAGCGCGGGGACGGGAGATACGTACAATGAGCAGTTCTTC
.	.	TRBJ2-7	TRBV29-1	CSVGTGTAYEQYF	TGCAGCGTAGGTACTGGGACTGCCTACGAGCAGTACTTC
TRBD2	.	TRBJ2-7	TRBV5-5	CASSLGLAGGYEQYF	TGTGCCAGCAGCTTGGGACTAGCGGGGGGATACGAGCAGTACTTC
.	.	TRBJ1-2	TRBV25-1	CASSLTENYGYTF	TGTGCCAGCAGTTTGACAGAAAACTATGGCTACACCTTC
TRBD1	.	TRBJ2-2	TRBV4-2	CASRPEGTAVAGELFF	TGTGCCAGCAGGCCTGAAGGGACAGCAGTCGCCGGGGAGCTGTTTTTT
.	.	TRBJ2-1	TRBV30	CAWSVPGDEQFF	TGTGCCTGGAGTGTACCGGGGGATGAGCAGTTCTTC
.	.	TRBJ1-1	TRBV10-3	CAIIQGSWSTEAFF	TGTGCCATCATACAGGGAAGTTGGAGCACTGAAGCTTTCTTT
.	.	TRBJ1-3	TRBV28	CASSLLRQYSGNTIYF	TGTGCCAGCAGTTTATTGCGGCAGTACTCTGGAAACACCATATATTTT
.	.	TRBJ2-7	TRBV5-4	CASSLVGGGDSYEQYF	TGTGCCAGCAGCTTGGTAGGAGGGGGCGACTCCTACGAGCAGTACTTC
TRBD2	.	TRBJ2-5	TRBV10-3	CAIKSGDPYQETQYF	TGTGCCATCAAAAGCGGGGACCCGTACCAAGAGACCCAGTACTTC
.	.	TRBJ2-7	TRBV4-1	CASSQGRNAYEQYF	TGCGCCAGCAGCCAAGGCAGGAACGCCTACGAGCAGTACTTC
TRBD2	few	TRBJ2-5	TRBV6-5	CASSSSGGARETQYF	TGTGCCAGCAGTTCTAGCGGGGGGGCCCGGGAGACCCAGTACTTC
.	once	TRBJ2-7	TRBV20-1	CSASKSDEQYF	TGCAGTGCTTCGAAGTCGGACGAGCAGTACTTC
.	.	TRBJ2-2	TRBV7-6	CASSGGSTGELFF	TGTGCCAGCAGTGGAGGGAGCACCGGGGAGCTGTTTTTT
.	few	TRBJ2-6	TRBV15	CATSGENRANVLTF	TGTGCCACCAGCGGGGAGAATAGGGCCAACGTCCTGACTTTC
.	few	TRBJ2-1	TRBV29-1	CSVERGQSYEQFF	TGCAGCGTTGAAAGAGGGCAGTCCTATGAGCAGTTCTTC
.	.	TRBJ1-1	TRBV6-5	CASSYKQGNTEAFF	TGTGCCAGCAGTTACAAGCAGGGTAACACTGAAGCTTTCTTT
.	once	TRBJ1-4	TRBV2	CASYGQGKTSRKEKLFF	TGTGCCAGCTATGGGCAGGGAAAAACCTCCCGTAAAGAAAAACTGTTTTTT
.	.	TRBJ1-1	TRBV9	CASSVSGGNTEAFF	TGTGCCAGCAGCGTATCGGGGGGAAACACTGAAGCTTTCTTT
TRBD2	.	TRBJ2-5	TRBV4-3	CASSQDPAGGIQETQYF	TGCGCCAGCAGCCAAGATCCGGCGGGGGGCATACAAGAGACCCAGTACTTC
.	.	TRBJ2-5	TRBV5-6	CASSSQETQYF	TGTGCCAGCAGTTCACAAGAGACCCAGTACTTC
.	.	TRBJ1-1	TRBV6-1	CASRDINQNTEAFF	TGTGCCAGCAGAGACATAAACCAGAACACTGAAGCTTTCTTT
TRBD2	.	TRBJ2-1	TRBV7-7	CASSSGLAYNEQFF	TGTGCCAGCAGCTCGGGACTAGCCTACAATGAGCAGTTCTTC
.	.	TRBJ2-7	TRBV27	CASSSSSYEQYF	TGTGCCAGCAGTTCGAGCTCCTACGAGCAGTACTTC
.	.	TRBJ2-3	TRBV5-1	CASSLGRGADTQYF	TGCGCCAGCAGCTTGGGCAGGGGGGCAGATACGCAGTATTTT